This is a list of T cell receptor beta chains from one sample in a study of cytomegalovirus exposure and HLA in healthy donors. Using immunoSEQ multiplex PCR, the repertoire was profiled, and TCRdb retains in-frame clones only, with some absent. The sample includes some 150,000 clones, roughly 80% of them seen just once. Input material: PBMCs. These receptors were taken from a male donor in good health and CMV-seronegative. CDR3s include the opening cysteine and the closing phenylalanine or tryptophan. The D gene is left open where the match is weak. Size values are once, few and many counts, or a class for expanded clones, and some rows have none.

>TRBJ2-1|.|TRBV19|.
TGTGCCAGTAGTATACGGCCGGGACTTATGTACAATGAGCAGTTCTTC
CASSIRPGLMYNEQFF
>TRBJ1-1|.|TRBV29-1|.
TGCAGCGTTGAAGATAGGGCAGGGAGGATCACTGAAGCTTTCTTT
CSVEDRAGRITEAFF
>TRBJ2-3|.|TRBV10-3|.
TGTGCCATCAGTGGACAAACAGATACGCAGTATTTT
CAISGQTDTQYF
>TRBJ2-7|TRBD2|TRBV5-1|.
TGCGCCAGCAGCTTGGCGCTAGCGGGAGTTGGGGAGCAGTACTTC
CASSLALAGVGEQYF
>TRBJ1-2|.|TRBV5-6|.
TGTGCCAGCACTTTCGCAAGAGTCCGCGGCTACACCTTC
CASTFARVRGYTF
>TRBJ2-7|TRBD1|TRBV15|few
TGTGCCACCAGCAGAGATGGGACAGGGGGCTACGAGCAGTACTTC
CATSRDGTGGYEQYF
>TRBJ1-2|.|TRBV28|once
TGTGCCAGCAGTTTAAAAATCGGTCCAGGCTATGGCTACACCTTC
CASSLKIGPGYGYTF
>TRBJ2-3|.|TRBV19|few
TGTGCCAGTAGTATAAGGGCGGGGGATACGCAGTATTTT
CASSIRAGDTQYF
>TRBJ2-2|TRBD2|TRBV27|.
TGTGCCAGCAGTCTAGCGGATTACACCGGGGAGCTGTTTTTT
CASSLADYTGELFF
>TRBJ1-1|TRBD1|TRBV19|.
TGTGCCAGTAGTATTCGCACAGGGGGCACTGAAGCTTTCTTT
CASSIRTGGTEAFF
>TRBJ1-2|.|TRBV6-1|.
TGTGCCAGCAGCTCTACAGGGTCTGGTGGCTACACCTTC
CASSSTGSGGYTF
>TRBJ2-7|.|TRBV4-3|.
TGCGCCAGCAGCCAAGACGCTCAGGGCTACGAGCAGTACTTC
CASSQDAQGYEQYF
>TRBJ1-1|.|TRBV7-9|.
TGTGCCAGCAGCCCCGTAGGGGCCAGCCTGTGGACTGAAGCTTTCTTT
CASSPVGASLWTEAFF
>TRBJ1-1|TRBD1|TRBV9|.
TGTGCCAGCGCGACAGGGTCGGACACTGAAGCTTTCTTT
CASATGSDTEAFF
>TRBJ1-3|.|TRBV4-3|.
TGCGCCAGCAGCCAACAAACAGGTTCTGGAAACACCATATATTTT
CASSQQTGSGNTIYF
>TRBJ1-4|.|TRBV2|.
TGTGCCAGCAGTCAGGACCTGACGGGATCTGAAAAACTGTTTTTT
CASSQDLTGSEKLFF
>TRBJ1-6|TRBD1|TRBV19|.
TGTGCCAGTAGTATAGGGACAGGCGGAAATTCACCCCTCCACTTT
CASSIGTGGNSPLHF
>TRBJ2-1|TRBD2|TRBV9|once
TGTGCCAGCAGCGCCCTAGCGGGAGCGTACAATGAGCAGTTCTTC
CASSALAGAYNEQFF
>TRBJ1-1|TRBD1|TRBV30|.
TGTGCCTTTGAATCACAGGGGCACACAAGGACAAACACTGAAGCTTTCTTT
CAFESQGHTRTNTEAFF
>TRBJ2-1|TRBD2|TRBV4-2|.
TGTGCCAGCAGCCAAGATGGGACTAGCGTTGTGGATGAGCAGTTCTTC
CASSQDGTSVVDEQFF